This paragraph reports one TCR beta chain. As yet, its antigen is unknown. The data originate from a study of early T cells in non-severe SARS-CoV-2 infection. Study observations and caveats: VDJdb-based annotation leaned toward anti-spike CD8 responses and missed private and CD4 specificities.

The CDR3 runs 15 residues. J gave up 4 bases and V 5 bases, and 10 bases lay outside the gene matches. The germline V gene encodes CDR1 SEHNR and CDR2 FQNEAQ (reference sequence). In the library, individual cDNA molecules carried attached unique molecular identifiers. TCRdb re-derived calls from the 5' RACE reads in MiXCR, one entry per CDR3 protein. The sample has about 97,000 distinct CDR3 sequences; around 10% are singletons. The chain carries TRBV7-9 and TRBJ1-2, with TRBD1 identical over 7 bases. Sequencing was performed on whole blood, taken at baseline. The clonotype was recovered from an adult who was a healthcare worker with PCR-confirmed SARS-CoV-2 infection or an uninfected control (not recorded which). CDR3 bases: TGTGCCAGCAGCCCGCCGGGACAGCAAACCTATGGCTACACCTTC. Translation gives CASSPPGQQTYGYTF.